A selection of T cell receptor beta chains follows, all from one sample in a study of T cells in Graves' hyperthyroidism and ophthalmopathy. TCRdb passed the multiplex PCR reads through MiXCR, listing each CDR3 protein once. The sample has about 420,000 distinct CDR3 sequences; approximately 13% are singletons. The sequenced sample was blood. The origin of the receptors is a woman in her late teens or twenties with Graves' hyperthyroidism. Each CDR3 is given without its conserved first and last residue. The D gene is left open where the match is weak.

TRBJ1-1 | TRBV14 | . | ASSQFRAEAF
TRBJ1-1 | TRBV5-1 | . | ASSLRQIGTEAF
TRBJ2-2 | TRBV12-3/TRBV12-4 | TRBD1 | ASSLGAWTGPEAGELF
TRBJ2-5 | TRBV27 | . | ASSTRLYQETQY
TRBJ2-5 | TRBV9 | TRBD2 | ASSPPLAGVSETQY
TRBJ2-2 | TRBV25-1 | TRBD2 | ASSDPSGITGELF
TRBJ2-3 | TRBV20-1 | . | SASSRTRSTDTQY
TRBJ2-6 | TRBV12-3/TRBV12-4 | TRBD1 | ASTRRDSHGFSGANVLT
TRBJ1-5 | TRBV3-1 | . | ASSQEARGGRYQPQH
TRBJ1-1 | TRBV14 | TRBD1 | ASSQLRTGGTEAF
TRBJ2-2 | TRBV4-1 | TRBD1 | ASRTGEREAGELF
TRBJ1-1 | TRBV11-2 | TRBD1 | ASSPQGGRDTEAF
TRBJ2-3 | TRBV5-5 | TRBD2 | ASSRNPTSGTRTDTQY
TRBJ1-2 | TRBV19 | . | ASSGVRSFYGYT
TRBJ1-4 | TRBV20-1 | TRBD1 | SARWTGGEKLF
TRBJ2-2 | TRBV28 | . | ASSLLSPGELF
TRBJ2-1 | TRBV6-2/TRBV6-3 | . | ASRPASVYNEQF
TRBJ1-3 | TRBV12-3/TRBV12-4 | . | ASSLTAHSGNTIY
TRBJ2-1 | TRBV28 | . | ASSFHSGTYNNEQF
TRBJ2-4 | TRBV7-2 | . | ASSLAQGRNIQY
TRBJ2-5 | TRBV2 | . | ASITGKETQY
TRBJ1-2 | TRBV30 | TRBD1 | AWRIGQGLGYT
TRBJ2-6 | TRBV2 | . | ASSESTGLIGANVLT
TRBJ2-1 | TRBV5-1 | TRBD2 | ASSLGPEAGDANEQF